The 6 T cell receptor beta chains in this list originate from one sample, sequenced in a study of control samples from healthy donors and cancer patients. Generated by immunoSEQ multiplex PCR, the TCRdb table keeps only in-frame clones and is missing some. The repertoire holds about 100,000 clones, with more than 85% as singletons. Material: blood. Receptor source: a woman aged 50 to 60 in good health.

This clone was detected only once. This chain links TRBV7-6 with TRBJ1-4, with D maybe TRBD1 (5 bases). This CDR3 has 13 residues. V gave up 5 bases and J gave up 10 bases, with 14 bases separating them. The germline CDR1 and CDR2 sequences are SGHVS and FNYEAQ. For the CDR3, the DNA is TGTGCCAGCAGCCATTCGGGGGGGGTAAAACTGTTTTTT. Protein product: CASSHSGGVKLFF.

This chain joins TRBV13 and TRBJ1-6; no firm D call. Germline CDR1 reads PRHDT; CDR2 reads FYEKMQ (reference sequence). The CDR3 is 15 residues long. Trimming left V 2 bases short and J 10 bases short, with 15 bases between. The CDR3 coding sequence is TGTGCCAGCAGCTTAAACACGGCAGGAGAATCACCCCTCCACTTT. It translates to CASSLNTAGESPLHF.

This clone showed up just once. This chain links TRBV10-2 with TRBJ1-4, with D possibly being TRBD1 (5 bases). Trimming pared 6 bases from V and 8 bases from J, leaving 16 bases between. Germline CDR1 and CDR2: WSHSY and SAAADI. This CDR3 has 14 amino acids. The CDR3 nucleotides read TGCGCCAGCAGCCTGACACCCCGGGGGGAAAAACTGTTTTTT. Its protein product is CASSLTPRGEKLFF.

Comment on this clone: Other DNA sequences in the sample encode the same CDR3. The chain carries TRBV25-1 and TRBJ1-1, with D perhaps matching TRBD1 (6 bases). CDR1 and CDR2 from the germline V gene are MGHDK and SYGVNS. This CDR3 contains 16 residues. The V and J ends lost 8 bases and 1 base respectively, with 20 bases between them. The DNA for the CDR3 is TGTGCCAGCGCAATCCGAGACAGGTCGCCGAACACTGAAGCTTTCTTT. Amino acids: CASAIRDRSPNTEAFF. The complete variable domain, with remaining parts taken from reference TRBV25-1 and TRBJ1-1, reads EADIYQTPRYLVIGTGKKITLECSQTMGHDKMYWYQQDPGMELHLIHYSYGVNSTEKGDLSSESTVSRIRTEHFPLTLESARPSHTSQYLCASAIRDRSPNTEAFFGQGTRLTVV.

The chain combines TRBV29-1 with TRBJ1-1; unclear D gene. This CDR3 has 15 amino acids. The V and J ends lost 7 bases and 1 base respectively, with 19 bases between them. Germline CDR1 and CDR2: SQVTM and ANQGSEA. CDR3 DNA sequence: TGCAGCGGAATGCGGGTTTGGGAGAAGAACACTGAAGCTTTCTTT. Translated, it gives CSGMRVWEKNTEAFF.

The rearrangement joins TRBV27 to TRBJ1-1; D is perhaps TRBD1 (6 bases). V lost 3 bases to trimming and J lost 2 bases, with 10 bases between them. This CDR3 region has 14 residues. The germline gives CDR1 MNHEY, CDR2 SMNVEV (reference sequence). CDR3 residues: CASSFVQGNTEAFF. CDR3 DNA: TGTGCCAGCAGTTTTGTACAGGGTAACACTGAAGCTTTCTTT.